These T cell receptor beta chains were read from a single sample in a study of blood T cells in healthy people across ages. TCRdb re-called the 5' RACE reads with MiXCR, one entry per CDR3 protein. The table has 1 million or so distinct CDR3 sequences, 35% to 50% seen once. Material: blood. Source of these receptors: a woman aged 55 to 70 in good health. Both conserved end residues are part of each CDR3. The order of the fields is CDR3 DNA, CDR3 protein, D gene, V gene, J gene, clone size. A D gene is named only where the DNA matches it firmly. Some rows have no size entry. The others give once, few or many, or a class for an expanded clone.

TGCAGCTCTAGGACAGGGGGAGGCGAGCAGTACTTC	CSSRTGGGEQYF	TRBD1	TRBV29-1	TRBJ2-7	.
TGTGCCAGCAGTTCAGTTACCGGTATCAATGAGCAGTTCTTC	CASSSVTGINEQFF	.	TRBV7-8	TRBJ2-1	.
TGTGCCAGCAGCTATTGGTACAATGAGCAGTTCTTC	CASSYWYNEQFF	.	TRBV7-2	TRBJ2-1	.
TGTGCCAGCAGCCAAGACCTTAACGGGGGAAATGAGCAGTTCTTC	CASSQDLNGGNEQFF	.	TRBV3-1	TRBJ2-1	.
TGTGCCAGCAGCTCAAATGGGCTCCCGATTACTGAAGCTTTCTTT	CASSSNGLPITEAFF	.	TRBV27	TRBJ1-1	few
TGTGCCGGCAGCTTAAATGTGCGGTACAATGAGCAGTTCTTC	CAGSLNVRYNEQFF	.	TRBV7-3	TRBJ2-1	.
TGCAGCGCTACCGGCTTAGGTACCGGGACTGAAAAATACAATGAGCAGTTCTTC	CSATGLGTGTEKYNEQFF	.	TRBV29-1	TRBJ2-1	few
TGCAGCGTTGAAGTGCCAGGGGCCTACGAGCAGTACTTC	CSVEVPGAYEQYF	.	TRBV29-1	TRBJ2-7	.
TGCGCCAGCAACATTCCCAAGGAGAAGTTAAGTTCCTACGAGCAGTACTTC	CASNIPKEKLSSYEQYF	.	TRBV5-1	TRBJ2-7	many
TGTGCCAGCAGTTCGGCAGGCACTAACTATGGCTACACCTTC	CASSSAGTNYGYTF	.	TRBV27	TRBJ1-2	.
TGCAGTGCTACTAGCAGGATGGGTGGCAATCAGCCCCAGCATTTT	CSATSRMGGNQPQHF	.	TRBV20-1	TRBJ1-5	few
TGTGCCACCAAGAAAGACAGCGAAGAGACCCAGTACTTC	CATKKDSEETQYF	.	TRBV19	TRBJ2-5	once
TGTGCCAGCAGATTTCGCGTCTTCAATGAGCAGTTCTTC	CASRFRVFNEQFF	.	TRBV27	TRBJ2-1	.
TGTGCCACCAGGCCTAGCGGGGCGGGAGAGACCCAGTACTTC	CATRPSGAGETQYF	TRBD2	TRBV24-1	TRBJ2-5	.
TGTGCCAGCAGTTTTGGCGGGAGGGGCGATGAGCAGTTCTTC	CASSFGGRGDEQFF	TRBD2	TRBV12-3/TRBV12-4	TRBJ2-1	.
TGTGCCATCAAGAGCACTAGCGGGAGGGCGCCAGATACGCAGTATTTT	CAIKSTSGRAPDTQYF	TRBD2	TRBV10-3	TRBJ2-3	.
TGTGCCAGCAGCCAAGTCGGATCAACTAATGAAAAACTGTTTTTT	CASSQVGSTNEKLFF	.	TRBV3-1	TRBJ1-4	few
TGTGCCAGCAGTTACAGACAGGGGGCTAATGGCTACACCTTC	CASSYRQGANGYTF	TRBD1	TRBV6-5	TRBJ1-2	.
TGCAGTGCTAGGGGCCGGGAAACTACTATTAAGGGCACAGATACGCAGTATTTT	CSARGRETTIKGTDTQYF	.	TRBV20-1	TRBJ2-3	.
TGTGCCAGCAGTCCGAGGGGGACGGGGTCCAAAAACATTCAGTACTTC	CASSPRGTGSKNIQYF	.	TRBV6-5	TRBJ2-4	.
TGTGCCAGCAGTGAACCCGGGATTGGCAAAAACATTCAGTACTTC	CASSEPGIGKNIQYF	.	TRBV2	TRBJ2-4	.
TGTGCCAGCAGGCCACTAGCGACAGCTTACAATGAGCAGTTCTTC	CASRPLATAYNEQFF	TRBD2	TRBV7-9	TRBJ2-1	.
TGCGCCAGCAGCCACGGGCCCTACAATGAGCAGTACTTC	CASSHGPYNEQYF	.	TRBV4-1	TRBJ2-7	.
TGCAGTGCTAGCAAAAACAGTCCGGCCCTAGGGAACACTGAAGCTTTCTTT	CSASKNSPALGNTEAFF	.	TRBV20-1	TRBJ1-1	.
TGCGCCAGCAGCGAGGGACTAGCGGGAGTGTTTGCAGATACGCAGTATTTT	CASSEGLAGVFADTQYF	TRBD2	TRBV5-1	TRBJ2-3	.
TGTGCCACCAGCAGAGACAGGGGAGCCGGGGAGCTGTTTTTT	CATSRDRGAGELFF	.	TRBV15	TRBJ2-2	many
TGTGCCAGCAGTGAATACAGGGCGAAAAACATTCAGTACTTC	CASSEYRAKNIQYF	.	TRBV2	TRBJ2-4	.
TGTGCCAGCAGTCCCGTGAAGGAGCAGTTCTTC	CASSPVKEQFF	.	TRBV12-3/TRBV12-4	TRBJ2-1	few
TGCGCCAGCAGCCCCGCTGTAGGGGGGTCCTACGAGCAGTACTTC	CASSPAVGGSYEQYF	.	TRBV5-1	TRBJ2-7	.
TGTGCCAGCAGGGGGAGCGGGAGTAGTACAGATACGCAGTATTTT	CASRGSGSSTDTQYF	TRBD2	TRBV2	TRBJ2-3	.
TGTGCCAGCATCTCCGGGCGGGAGGGCACCAATGAGCAGTACTTC	CASISGREGTNEQYF	TRBD2	TRBV27	TRBJ2-5	.
TGTGCCAGCAGCTTTTCCCAGGGGGGCGAGCAGTACTTC	CASSFSQGGEQYF	.	TRBV7-3	TRBJ2-7	.
TGTGCCAGCAGTGAGACGGTCTACCAGCATTTT	CASSETVYQHF	.	TRBV2	TRBJ1-5	.
TGTGCCAGCAGCCAAGAGCGCCCTACGGCGGGGTATAGCACAGATACGCAGTATTTT	CASSQERPTAGYSTDTQYF	.	TRBV3-1	TRBJ2-3	.
TGCAGTGCTAGAGATGCACCCGCTGGGGCCAACGTCCTGACTTTC	CSARDAPAGANVLTF	.	TRBV20-1	TRBJ2-6	.
TGCAGTGCTAGATTTCTCAATGAGCAGTTCTTC	CSARFLNEQFF	.	TRBV20-1	TRBJ2-1	few
TGTGCCAGCAGTGAAGGGGGGACTACCTACGAGCAGTACTTC	CASSEGGTTYEQYF	TRBD2	TRBV6-1	TRBJ2-7	few
TGTGCCACCAGCACCCGGAAACGCGGGGACACTGAAGCTTTCTTT	CATSTRKRGDTEAFF	.	TRBV15	TRBJ1-1	few
TGTGCCATCACCGCAGGCAGGGGAGACGCTTTCTTT	CAITAGRGDAFF	.	TRBV10-3	TRBJ1-1	.
TGCGCCAGCAGTGAATGGACAGACGTCGATGAGCAGTACTTC	CASSEWTDVDEQYF	.	TRBV10-2	TRBJ2-7	.
TGCAGTGCTAGGGCTTCGACAGGCTTCTCCTACAATGAGCAGTTCTTC	CSARASTGFSYNEQFF	.	TRBV20-1	TRBJ2-1	.
TGTGCCAGCAGCTTAGCGTTAGGGGGCAATCAGCCCCAGCATTTT	CASSLALGGNQPQHF	.	TRBV7-2	TRBJ1-5	.
TGTGCCAGCAGCTTACGAAGGACAGGGCTCGATGAGCAGTTCTTC	CASSLRRTGLDEQFF	TRBD1	TRBV11-2	TRBJ2-1	.
TGTGCCAGCAGTCGGCAGGGGGAAGCCAAAAACATTCAGTACTTC	CASSRQGEAKNIQYF	TRBD1	TRBV6-5	TRBJ2-4	.
TGCGCCAGCAGCACTCAGGGACAGGGGTGGGACAATGGGCAGTTCTTC	CASSTQGQGWDNGQFF	TRBD1	TRBV4-3	TRBJ2-1	once
TGTGCCAGCAGTGCCGGGATGCAAGAGACCCAGTACTTC	CASSAGMQETQYF	.	TRBV2	TRBJ2-5	few
TGCGCCAGCAGCTTGGGACTGGGGCAGTTCTTC	CASSLGLGQFF	.	TRBV5-1	TRBJ2-1	.
TGTGCCAGCAGGGGAGGACAGACCCAGTTCTTC	CASRGGQTQFF	.	TRBV12-3/TRBV12-4	TRBJ2-1	once